Below, 4 T cell receptor beta chains from the same sample are listed, as sequenced in a study of T cell responses to AZD1222 COVID-19 vaccine. Assay: immunoSEQ multiplex PCR; the TCRdb copy retains only in-frame clones and omits some. The sample has 110,000 to 150,000 clones; 70% to 90% are singletons. The sample was peripheral blood, taken on day 0 of AZD1222 vaccination. Every receptor here comes from an adult in good health.

The rearrangement links TRBV7-9 to TRBJ1-5, with D unresolved. The germline V gene encodes CDR1 SEHNR and CDR2 FQNEAQ (reference sequence). V lost 1 base and J 4 bases, leaving 8 bases between the germline ends. This CDR3 spans 14 amino acids. The CDR3 region is CASSLGDTNQPQHF. The CDR3 coding sequence is TGTGCCAGCAGCTTAGGGGATACGAATCAGCCCCAGCATTTT.

J is TRBJ2-5 and V is TRBV7-2, with D tentatively TRBD1 or TRBD2 (7 bases each). Germline-derived CDR1 and CDR2 are SGHTA and FQGNSA. Trimming removed 1 base at V and 2 bases at J, with 14 bases between. This CDR3 contains 16 residues. Written as DNA, the CDR3 is TGTGCCAGCAGCTTAGTCGCAGGGGGGGGTCAAGAGACCCAGTACTTC. It encodes CASSLVAGGGQETQYF. The complete variable domain, with remaining parts taken from reference TRBV7-2 and TRBJ2-5, reads GAGVSQSPSNKVTEKGKDVELRCDPISGHTALYWYRQSLGQGLEFLIYFQGNSAPDKSGLPSDRFSAERTGGSVSTLTIQRTQQEDSAVYLCASSLVAGGGQETQYFGPGTRLLVL.

The gene calls are TRBV11-2 and TRBJ2-7; the D is unclear. The CDR3 sequence is 13 residues long. Germline-derived CDR1 and CDR2 are SGHAT and FQNNGV. Deletions cut 3 bases from V and 7 bases from J, with 13 bases between. The CDR3 spells CASSFWGPREQYF. CDR3 nucleotides: TGTGCCAGCAGCTTCTGGGGTCCCCGGGAGCAGTACTTC.

The V gene is TRBV19, the J gene TRBJ1-1, with TRBD1 identical over 8 bases. The CDR3 spans 13 residues. CDR1 is LNHDA, CDR2 SQIVND, per germline (reference sequence). Losses at the gene ends were 7 bases for V and 6 bases for J; bases not matched to a gene: 7. This CDR3 is CASIKTGAAEAFF. The CDR3 nucleotides are TGTGCCAGTATTAAGACAGGGGCCGCTGAAGCTTTCTTT.